Here is one T cell receptor beta chain with its context. Its specificity is unknown. The data originate from a study of T cell responses to AZD1222 COVID-19 vaccine. CDR3 length equals 14 residues. The germline V gene encodes CDR1 SGHVS and CDR2 FQNEAQ. Trimming removed 1 base at V and 1 base at J, with 7 bases between. Study results and limitations: Samples come after the peak T cell response, not at day 14. The donor cohort was predominantly white British with a female majority, and clonal diversity may have been underestimated. Reports indicate that nearly half of spike-specific TCRs are directed at unmutated variant regions.

Sequenced by immunoSEQ multiplex PCR; TCRdb stores in-frame clones only, minus some. The sample contains around 150,000 clones, about 91% of which appear only once. The chain carries TRBV7-8 and TRBJ1-1, with D unresolved. This TCR was recovered from an adult who received the AZD1222 COVID-19 vaccine. Sequenced material: peripheral blood, taken 28 days after the second AZD1222 dose. This CDR3 is CASSLVLRNTEAFF. In DNA form, the CDR3 reads TGTGCCAGCAGCTTAGTACTTAGGAACACTGAAGCTTTCTTT.